This T cell receptor beta chain is drawn from a study of blood T cell repertoires in COVID-19. The germline gives CDR1 GTSNPN, CDR2 SVGIG (reference sequence). The CDR3 runs 15 residues. The J segment lost 4 bases and the V segment lost 6 bases, leaving 9 bases of the junction unmatched. Produced via immunoSEQ multiplex PCR; TCRdb's table is partial and in-frame only. The sample holds 40,000 to 50,000 clones; 90% are singletons and the top ten take over 4%. Sequenced input: peripheral blood. The receptor was derived from an older man with acute or convalescent COVID-19. The genes are TRBV30 and TRBJ1-6; TRBD1 agrees at 7 bases. The CDR3 DNA sequence: TGTGCCTGTCGCCCACAGGGGAGATATAATTCACCCCTCCACTTT. Amino acid sequence: CACRPQGRYNSPLHF.